This T cell receptor beta chain stems from a study of blood T cell repertoires in COVID-19. Study summary: Acute and convalescent COVID-19 samples came from the United States, Italy and Spain. Sources were T cells, B-cell-depleted T cells, or PBMCs; the material itself was cDNA or gDNA.

In terms of age and location, participants ranged from roughly 18 to 100 years and lived in approximately 24 US areas. Assay: immunoSEQ multiplex PCR; the TCRdb copy retains only in-frame clones and omits some. The sample lists 220,000 or so clones, roughly 80% seen once, with roughly 1.3% in the top ten. Looked up from germline, CDR1 is DFQATT and CDR2 is SNEGSKA (reference sequence). The trim removed 3 bases at V and 4 bases at J, leaving 5 bases unmatched. The CDR3 covers 15 residues. The TCR sequence derives from a woman between 40 and 50 years old with acute COVID-19. V usage is TRBV20-1 and J usage is TRBJ2-3; 12 bases align to TRBD2. Sample: PBMCs or T cells enriched from blood (not recorded which). The CDR3 nucleotides are TGCAGTGCTAGTCCAAGACTAGCGGGAGCAGATACGCAGTATTTT. It yields the protein CSASPRLAGADTQYF.